This record looks at one T cell receptor (beta chain) sequence and its context. Its antigen is unknown. The source of the sample is a study of OX40 agonist ivuxolimab in advanced cancers. Study-wide results and caveats: The 0.1-3.0 mg/kg partial responders had among the lowest clonal expansion. Antigen specificity of clonally expanded peripheral T cells was not established.

Repertoires were generated with immunoSEQ multiplex PCR, while TCRdb's copy carries only in-frame clones and drops some. This table holds around 38,000 clones, approximately 72% found once. Patients were excluded for autoimmune disease history or systemic immunosuppression. This clonotype was sampled from an adult with an advanced solid tumor such as melanoma, head and neck, liver or kidney cancer. The sequenced sample was CD4+ or CD8+ T cells sorted from blood, obtained in a trial of the OX40 agonist ivuxolimab.

CDR3: CASSWTGYGYTF. The CDR3 coding sequence is TGTGCCAGCAGTTGGACAGGCTATGGCTACACCTTC. The chain joins TRBV6-5 to TRBJ1-2; 7 bases are a match to TRBD1. J gave up 4 bases and V 4 bases, and 0 bases lay outside the gene matches. This CDR3 has 12 amino acids. Germline V gene sequence: CDR1 MNHEY, CDR2 SVGAGI.